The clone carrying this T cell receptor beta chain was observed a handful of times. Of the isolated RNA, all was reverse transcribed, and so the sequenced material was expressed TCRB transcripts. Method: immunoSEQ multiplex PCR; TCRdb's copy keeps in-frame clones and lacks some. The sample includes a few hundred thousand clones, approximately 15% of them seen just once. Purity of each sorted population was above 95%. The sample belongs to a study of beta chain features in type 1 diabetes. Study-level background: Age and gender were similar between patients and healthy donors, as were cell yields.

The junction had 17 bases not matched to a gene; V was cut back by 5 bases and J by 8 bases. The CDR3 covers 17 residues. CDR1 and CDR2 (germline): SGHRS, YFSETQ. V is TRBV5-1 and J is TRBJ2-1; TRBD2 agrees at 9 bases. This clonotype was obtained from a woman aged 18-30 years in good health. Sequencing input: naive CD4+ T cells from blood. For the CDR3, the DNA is TGCGCCAGCAGGGAGGGGACTAGCCCCTTCGGGATGGATGAGCAGTTCTTC. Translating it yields CASREGTSPFGMDEQFF.